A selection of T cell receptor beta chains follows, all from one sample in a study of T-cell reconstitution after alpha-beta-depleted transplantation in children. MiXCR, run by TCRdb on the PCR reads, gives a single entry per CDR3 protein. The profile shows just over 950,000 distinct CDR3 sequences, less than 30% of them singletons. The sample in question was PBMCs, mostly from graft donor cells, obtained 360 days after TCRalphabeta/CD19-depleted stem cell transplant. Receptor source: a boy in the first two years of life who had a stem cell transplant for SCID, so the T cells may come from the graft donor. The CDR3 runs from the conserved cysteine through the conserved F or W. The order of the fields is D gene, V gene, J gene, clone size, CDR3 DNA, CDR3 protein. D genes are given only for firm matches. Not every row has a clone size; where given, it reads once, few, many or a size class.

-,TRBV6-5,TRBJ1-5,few,TGTGCCAGCAGTACAGGCCGCGGGGGGGTTAATCAGCCCCAGCATTTT,CASSTGRGGVNQPQHF
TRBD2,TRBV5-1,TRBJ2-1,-,TGCGCCAGCAGCGAACGTAGCGGGACTGTCAAAATCAATGAGCAGTTCTTC,CASSERSGTVKINEQFF
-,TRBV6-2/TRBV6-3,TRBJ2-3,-,TGTGCCAGCAGTCGGGACTCCCCTGTGGATACGCAGTATTTT,CASSRDSPVDTQYF
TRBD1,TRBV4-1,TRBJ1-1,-,TGCGCCAGCAGCCACGGGGACAGCTCCACTGAAGCTTTCTTT,CASSHGDSSTEAFF
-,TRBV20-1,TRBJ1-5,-,TGCAGTGCTCAGACGTACGGACCCCAGCATTTT,CSAQTYGPQHF
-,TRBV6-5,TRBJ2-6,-,TGTGCCAGCAGTTACTCGAGACGGGGGACCTCTGGGGCCAACGTCCTGACTTTC,CASSYSRRGTSGANVLTF
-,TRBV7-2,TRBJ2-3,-,TGTGCCAGCAGCACGCGGGACACAGATACGCAGTATTTT,CASSTRDTDTQYF
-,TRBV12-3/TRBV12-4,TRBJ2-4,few,TGTGCCAGCACTCGACGTGGGGACGGAGCCAAAAACATTCAGTACTTC,CASTRRGDGAKNIQYF
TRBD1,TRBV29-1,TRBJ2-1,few,TGCAGCGTTAGGTCCGGACAGGGGATGGATGAGCAGTTCTTC,CSVRSGQGMDEQFF
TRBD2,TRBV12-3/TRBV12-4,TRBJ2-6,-,TGTGCCAGCATCACGGGGGGAGACGGGGCCGGGGCCAACGTCCTGACTTTC,CASITGGDGAGANVLTF
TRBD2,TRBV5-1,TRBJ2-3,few,TGCGCCAGCAGCTTATTCAGCGGGGGCCCTACAGATACGCAGTATTTT,CASSLFSGGPTDTQYF
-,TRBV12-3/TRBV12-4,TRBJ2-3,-,TGTGCCAGCAGTGCCTACAGGGCACGCACAGATACGCAGTATTTT,CASSAYRARTDTQYF
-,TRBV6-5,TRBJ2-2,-,TGTGCCAGCAGTTACTCGATATCCGGGGAGCTGTTTTTT,CASSYSISGELFF
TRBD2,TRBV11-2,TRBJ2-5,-,TGTGCCAGCAGCATGCCTCCGGGGGGGAGGGAGACCCAGTACTTC,CASSMPPGGRETQYF
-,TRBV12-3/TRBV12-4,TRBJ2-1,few,TGTGCCAGCAGTGGGGGGGGGCCATATGAGCAGTTCTTC,CASSGGGPYEQFF
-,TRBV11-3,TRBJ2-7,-,TGTGCCAGCAGCTTTGGAGGGATTGAGCAGTACTTC,CASSFGGIEQYF
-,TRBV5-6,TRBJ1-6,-,TGTGCCAGCAGCTTGTTTGGGGGCGGTAATTCACCCCTCCACTTT,CASSLFGGGNSPLHF
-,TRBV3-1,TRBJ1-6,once,TGTGCCAGCAGCCCCCTCGGGAGAAGTAATTCACCCCTCCACTTT,CASSPLGRSNSPLHF
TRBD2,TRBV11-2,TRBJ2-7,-,TGTGCCAGCAGCTTAGATGGACTAGCGGGGGCCACACGGTACGAGCAGTACTTC,CASSLDGLAGATRYEQYF
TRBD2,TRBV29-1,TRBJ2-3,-,TGCAGCGTTATGGGGACTAGCGGGGGCACAGATACGCAGTATTTT,CSVMGTSGGTDTQYF
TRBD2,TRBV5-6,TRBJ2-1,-,TGTGCCAGCAGCGTTCACGGGGGGATTTCCTACAATGAGCAGTTCTTC,CASSVHGGISYNEQFF
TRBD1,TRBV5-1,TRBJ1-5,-,TGCGCCAGCCAGCAGGGGACAGGGGCTAATCAGCCCCAGCATTTT,CASQQGTGANQPQHF
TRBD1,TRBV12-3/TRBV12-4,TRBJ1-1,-,TGTGCCAGCAGTGCGAGACCGGGACAGGGTAACACTGAAGCTTTCTTT,CASSARPGQGNTEAFF
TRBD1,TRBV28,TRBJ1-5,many,TGTGCCAGCAGACCAGGACAGGGGGCGGTGGGTCAGCCCCAGCATTTT,CASRPGQGAVGQPQHF
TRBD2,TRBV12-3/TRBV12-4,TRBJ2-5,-,TGTGCCAGCAGTTCACCAAGCGGGGGGGCTCAAGAGACCCAGTACTTC,CASSSPSGGAQETQYF
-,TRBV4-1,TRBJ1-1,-,TGCGCCAGCAGCCAAGATCCCCTACCTGGGAACACTGAAGCTTTCTTT,CASSQDPLPGNTEAFF
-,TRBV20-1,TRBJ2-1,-,TGCAGTGCTAGGGGGAAGGTGACTGAGCAGTTCTTC,CSARGKVTEQFF
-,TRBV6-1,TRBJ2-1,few,TGTGCCAGCAGTGAACCTCAATTCGAGCAGTTCTTC,CASSEPQFEQFF
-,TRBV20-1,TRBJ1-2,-,TGCAGTGCTAGGGGGGGGTGGGCCTATGGCTACACCTTC,CSARGGWAYGYTF
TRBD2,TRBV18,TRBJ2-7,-,TGTGCCAGCTCACCAAATAGGGAGGGCGGTGGCCACGAGCAGTACTTC,CASSPNREGGGHEQYF
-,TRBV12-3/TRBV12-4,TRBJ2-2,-,TGTGCCAGCAGTTTAGGGGCAGGGACCGGGGAGCTGTTTTTT,CASSLGAGTGELFF
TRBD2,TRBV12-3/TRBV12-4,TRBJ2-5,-,TGTGCCAGCAGTTTATCCGGGACTAGACAAGAGACCCAGTACTTC,CASSLSGTRQETQYF
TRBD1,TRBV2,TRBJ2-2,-,TGTGCCAGCAGTGAAGGGACAGGGTACACCGGGGAGCTGTTTTTT,CASSEGTGYTGELFF
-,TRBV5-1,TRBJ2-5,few,TGCGCCAGCAGCCCCCGAACCAGGGTAGAGACCCAGTACTTC,CASSPRTRVETQYF
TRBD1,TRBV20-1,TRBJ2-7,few,TGCAGTGCTAGAGACGACAGGGCCGACGAGCAGTACTTC,CSARDDRADEQYF
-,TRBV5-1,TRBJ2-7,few,TGCGCCAGCAGCTTGTTTGCAGAGTTTGTAGGGGAGCAGTACTTC,CASSLFAEFVGEQYF
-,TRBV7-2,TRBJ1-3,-,TGTGCCAGCAGCCGTTCGAGGGTCGGAAACACCATATATTTT,CASSRSRVGNTIYF
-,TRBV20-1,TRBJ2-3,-,TGCAGTGCTAGCGGAGTCCCCACAGATACGCAGTATTTT,CSASGVPTDTQYF
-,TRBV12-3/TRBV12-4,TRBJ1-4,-,TGTGCCAGCAGACGGGAGGGTCTAATGGTTGAAAAACTGTTTTTT,CASRREGLMVEKLFF
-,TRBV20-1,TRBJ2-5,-,TGCAGTGCACGCCCGGTATGGGGGGCCGGGGAGACCGAGTACTTC,CSARPVWGAGETEYF
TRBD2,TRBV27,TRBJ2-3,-,TGTGCCAGCAGCCGCCTAGCGGAAGGAGATACGCAGTATTTT,CASSRLAEGDTQYF
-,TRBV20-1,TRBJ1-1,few,TGCAGTGCTATTGATAGGACAACTGAAGCTTTCTTT,CSAIDRTTEAFF
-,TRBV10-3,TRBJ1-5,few,TGTGCCATCAGTGAAGGACAGCTTAGCAATCAGCCCCAGCATTTT,CAISEGQLSNQPQHF
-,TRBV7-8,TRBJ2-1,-,TGTGCCAGCAGCTTAAGCCGACGCCCGGGTGAGCAGTTCTTC,CASSLSRRPGEQFF
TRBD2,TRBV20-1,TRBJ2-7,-,TGCAGTGCTAGGGAACTAGCGGGGAACTCCTACGAGCAGTACTTC,CSARELAGNSYEQYF
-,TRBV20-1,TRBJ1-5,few,TGCAGTGCTAGAGACTGGGGACGGAGCAATCAGCCCCAGCATTTT,CSARDWGRSNQPQHF